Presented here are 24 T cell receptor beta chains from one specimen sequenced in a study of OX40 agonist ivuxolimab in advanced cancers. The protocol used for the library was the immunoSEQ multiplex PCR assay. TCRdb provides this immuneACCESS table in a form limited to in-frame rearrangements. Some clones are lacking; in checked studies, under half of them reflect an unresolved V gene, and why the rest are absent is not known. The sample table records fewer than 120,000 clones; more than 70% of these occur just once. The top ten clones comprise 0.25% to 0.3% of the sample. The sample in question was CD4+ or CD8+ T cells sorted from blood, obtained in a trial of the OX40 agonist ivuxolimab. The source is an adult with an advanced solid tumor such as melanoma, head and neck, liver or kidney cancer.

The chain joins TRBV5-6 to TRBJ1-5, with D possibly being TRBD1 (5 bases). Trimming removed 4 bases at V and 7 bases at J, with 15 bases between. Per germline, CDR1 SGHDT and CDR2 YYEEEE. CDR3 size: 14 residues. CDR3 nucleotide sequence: TGTGCCAGCAGCCTGTCGGGGGTACGGCAGCCCCAGCATTTT. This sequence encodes CASSLSGVRQPQHF. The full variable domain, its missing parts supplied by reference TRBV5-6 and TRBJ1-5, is DAGVTQSPTHLIKTRGQQVTLRCSPKSGHDTVSWYQQALGQGPQFIFQYYEEEERQRGNFPDRFSGHQFPNYSSELNVNALLLGDSALYLCASSLSGVRQPQHFGDGTRLSIL.

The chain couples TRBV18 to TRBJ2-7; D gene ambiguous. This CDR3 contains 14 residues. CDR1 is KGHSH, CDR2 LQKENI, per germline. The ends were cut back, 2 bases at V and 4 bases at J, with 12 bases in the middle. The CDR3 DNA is TGTGCCAGCTCACCAAGTGTAAGTCGGTACGAGCAGTACTTC. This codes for CASSPSVSRYEQYF.

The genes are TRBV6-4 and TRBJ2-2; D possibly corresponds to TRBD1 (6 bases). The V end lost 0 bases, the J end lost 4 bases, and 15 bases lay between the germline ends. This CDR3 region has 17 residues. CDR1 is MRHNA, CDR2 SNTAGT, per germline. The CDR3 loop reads CASSDSWQGLGTGELFF. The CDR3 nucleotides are TGTGCCAGCAGTGACTCGTGGCAGGGGCTGGGCACCGGGGAGCTGTTTTTT.

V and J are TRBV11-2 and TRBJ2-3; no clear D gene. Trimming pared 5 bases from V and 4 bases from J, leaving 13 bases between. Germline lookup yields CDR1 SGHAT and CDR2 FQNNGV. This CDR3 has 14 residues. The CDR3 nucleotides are TGTGCCAGCAGCCCAGAGATTCTCGCAGATACGCAGTATTTT. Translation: CASSPEILADTQYF.

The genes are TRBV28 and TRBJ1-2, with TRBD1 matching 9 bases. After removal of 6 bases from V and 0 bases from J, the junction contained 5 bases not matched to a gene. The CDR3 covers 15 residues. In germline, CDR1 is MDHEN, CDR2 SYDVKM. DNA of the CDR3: TGTGCCAGCAGAGCACAGGGGGCAACTAACTATGGCTACACCTTC. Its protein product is CASRAQGATNYGYTF.

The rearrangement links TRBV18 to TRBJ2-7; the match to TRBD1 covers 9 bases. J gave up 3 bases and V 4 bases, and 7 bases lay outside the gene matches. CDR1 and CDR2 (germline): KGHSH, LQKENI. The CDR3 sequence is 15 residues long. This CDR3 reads CASSLRQGEGYEQYF. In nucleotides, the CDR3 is TGTGCCAGCTCACTCAGACAGGGGGAGGGCTACGAGCAGTACTTC.

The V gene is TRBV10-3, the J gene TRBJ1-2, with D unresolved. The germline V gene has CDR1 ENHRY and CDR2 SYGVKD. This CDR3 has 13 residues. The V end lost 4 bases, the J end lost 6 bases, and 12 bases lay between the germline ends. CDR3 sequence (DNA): TGTGCCATCAGTGTAAACCCGTCCAATGGCTACACCTTC. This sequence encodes CAISVNPSNGYTF.

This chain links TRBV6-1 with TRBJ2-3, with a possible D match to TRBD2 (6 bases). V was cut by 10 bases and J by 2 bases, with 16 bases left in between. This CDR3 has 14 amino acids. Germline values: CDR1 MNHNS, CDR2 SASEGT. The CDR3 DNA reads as TGTGCCACCCTCGCGGGCGGGAACACAGATACGCAGTATTTT. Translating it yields CATLAGGNTDTQYF.

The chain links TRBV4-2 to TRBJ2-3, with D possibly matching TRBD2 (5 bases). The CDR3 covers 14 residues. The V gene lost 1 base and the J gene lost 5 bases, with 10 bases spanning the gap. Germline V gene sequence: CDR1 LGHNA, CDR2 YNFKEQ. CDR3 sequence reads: CASSQVGLGDTQYF. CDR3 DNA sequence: TGTGCCAGCAGCCAAGTAGGACTTGGAGATACGCAGTATTTT.

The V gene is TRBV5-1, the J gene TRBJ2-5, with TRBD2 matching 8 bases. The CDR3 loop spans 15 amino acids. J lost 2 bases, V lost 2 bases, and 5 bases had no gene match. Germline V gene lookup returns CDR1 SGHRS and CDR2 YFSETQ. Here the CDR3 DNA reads TGCGCCAGCAGCTTTGGCGGGGGGCGGCAAGAGACCCAGTACTTC. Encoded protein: CASSFGGGRQETQYF.

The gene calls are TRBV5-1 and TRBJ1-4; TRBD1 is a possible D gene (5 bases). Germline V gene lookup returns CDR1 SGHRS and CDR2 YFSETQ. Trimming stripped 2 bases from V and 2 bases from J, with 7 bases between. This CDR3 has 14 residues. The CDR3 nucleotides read TGCGCCAGCAGCTTCGGGGGTACTAATGAAAAACTGTTTTTT. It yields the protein CASSFGGTNEKLFF.

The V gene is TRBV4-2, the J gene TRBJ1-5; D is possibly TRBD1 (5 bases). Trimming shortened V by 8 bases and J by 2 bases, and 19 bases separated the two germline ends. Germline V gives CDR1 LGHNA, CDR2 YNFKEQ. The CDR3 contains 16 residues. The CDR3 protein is CASAPVGRAGNQPQHF. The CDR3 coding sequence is TGTGCCAGCGCCCCCGTGGGCAGGGCTGGCAATCAGCCCCAGCATTTT.

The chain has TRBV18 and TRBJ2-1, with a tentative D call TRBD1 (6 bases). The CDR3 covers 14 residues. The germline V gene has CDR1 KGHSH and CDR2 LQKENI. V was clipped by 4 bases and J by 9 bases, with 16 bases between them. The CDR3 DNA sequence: TGTGCCAGCTCACAGACAGGCCTCCTGAGTGAGCAGTTCTTC. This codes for CASSQTGLLSEQFF.

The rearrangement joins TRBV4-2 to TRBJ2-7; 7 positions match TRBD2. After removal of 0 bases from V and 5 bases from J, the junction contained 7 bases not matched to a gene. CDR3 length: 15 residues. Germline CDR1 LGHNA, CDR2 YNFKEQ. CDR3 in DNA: TGTGCCAGCAGCCAAGATCACCAGCGGGATGACGAGCAGTACTTC. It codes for CASSQDHQRDDEQYF.

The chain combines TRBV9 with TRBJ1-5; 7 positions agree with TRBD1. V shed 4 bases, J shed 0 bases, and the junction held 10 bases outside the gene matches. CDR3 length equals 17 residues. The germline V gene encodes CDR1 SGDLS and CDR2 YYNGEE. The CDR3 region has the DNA TGTGCCAGCAGCCCCCTGGCAGGGGGTTATAGCAATCAGCCCCAGCATTTT. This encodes CASSPLAGGYSNQPQHF.

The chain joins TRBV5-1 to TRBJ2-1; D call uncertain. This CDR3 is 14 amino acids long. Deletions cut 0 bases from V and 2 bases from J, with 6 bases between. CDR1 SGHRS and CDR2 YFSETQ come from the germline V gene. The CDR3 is CASSLVSAYNEQFF. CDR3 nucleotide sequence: TGCGCCAGCAGCTTGGTATCGGCCTACAATGAGCAGTTCTTC.

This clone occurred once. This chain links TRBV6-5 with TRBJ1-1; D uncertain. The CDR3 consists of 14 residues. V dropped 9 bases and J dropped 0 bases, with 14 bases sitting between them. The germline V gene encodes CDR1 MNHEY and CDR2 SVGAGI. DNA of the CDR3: TGTGCCAGTTTAACTGCGGGGATGAACACTGAAGCTTTCTTT. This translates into CASLTAGMNTEAFF.

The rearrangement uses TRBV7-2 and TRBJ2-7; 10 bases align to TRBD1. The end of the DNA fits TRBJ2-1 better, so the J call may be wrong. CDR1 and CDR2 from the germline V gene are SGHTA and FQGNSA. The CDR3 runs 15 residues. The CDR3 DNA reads TGTGCCAGCAGCTTAATAGGACAGGGGGTCGATGAGCAGTTCTTC. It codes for CASSLIGQGVDEQFF.

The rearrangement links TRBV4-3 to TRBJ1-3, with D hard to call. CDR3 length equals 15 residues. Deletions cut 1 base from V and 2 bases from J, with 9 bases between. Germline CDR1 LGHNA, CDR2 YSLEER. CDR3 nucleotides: TGCGCCAGCAGCCAAGGCGGCCAGACTGGAAACACCATATATTTT. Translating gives CASSQGGQTGNTIYF.

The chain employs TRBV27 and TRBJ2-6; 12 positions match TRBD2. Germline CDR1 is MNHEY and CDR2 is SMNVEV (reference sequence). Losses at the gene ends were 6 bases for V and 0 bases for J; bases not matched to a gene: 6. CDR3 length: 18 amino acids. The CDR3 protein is CASRRTSGASSGANVLTF. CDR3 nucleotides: TGTGCCAGCAGACGGACTAGCGGGGCGTCCTCTGGGGCCAACGTCCTGACTTTC.

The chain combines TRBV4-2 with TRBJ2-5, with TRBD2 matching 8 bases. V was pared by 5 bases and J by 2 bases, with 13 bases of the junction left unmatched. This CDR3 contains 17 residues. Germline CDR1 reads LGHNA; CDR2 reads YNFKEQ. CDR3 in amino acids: CASSGRGGSSWQETQYF. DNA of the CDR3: TGTGCCAGCAGCGGCCGCGGGGGGTCCTCGTGGCAAGAGACCCAGTACTTC.

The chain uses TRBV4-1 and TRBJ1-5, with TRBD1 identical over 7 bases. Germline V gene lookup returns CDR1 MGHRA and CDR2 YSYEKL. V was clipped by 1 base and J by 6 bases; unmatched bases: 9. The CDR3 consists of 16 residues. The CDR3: CASSQGTGARFQPQHF. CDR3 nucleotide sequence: TGCGCCAGCAGCCAAGGGACAGGAGCGCGGTTTCAGCCCCAGCATTTT.

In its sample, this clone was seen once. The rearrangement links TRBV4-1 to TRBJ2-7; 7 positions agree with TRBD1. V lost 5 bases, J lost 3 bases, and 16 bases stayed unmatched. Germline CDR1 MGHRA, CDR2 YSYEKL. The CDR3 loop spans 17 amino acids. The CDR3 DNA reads TGCGCCAGCAGCTATGACCCCGCCGGGACAGTCAACTACGAGCAGTACTTC. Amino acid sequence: CASSYDPAGTVNYEQYF.

This CDR3 reads CAWKLAGVQETQYF. The CDR3 nucleotides read TGTGCCTGGAAACTGGCCGGGGTCCAAGAGACCCAGTACTTC. This rearrangement joins TRBV30 to TRBJ2-5; a possible D gene is TRBD2 (5 bases). V was clipped by 4 bases and J by 1 base, with 13 bases between them. This CDR3 comprises 14 residues. CDR1 is GTSNPN, CDR2 SVGIG, per germline (reference sequence).